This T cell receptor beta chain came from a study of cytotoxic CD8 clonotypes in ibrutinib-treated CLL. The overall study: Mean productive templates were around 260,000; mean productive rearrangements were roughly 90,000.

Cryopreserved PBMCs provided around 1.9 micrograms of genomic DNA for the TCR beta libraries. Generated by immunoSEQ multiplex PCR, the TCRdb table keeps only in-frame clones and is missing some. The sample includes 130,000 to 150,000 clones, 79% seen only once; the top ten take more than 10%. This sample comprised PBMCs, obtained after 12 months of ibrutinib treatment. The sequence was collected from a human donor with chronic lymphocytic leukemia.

The CDR3 nucleotides are TGTGCCAGCAGCCCAAGGCAGGGGGTGACCACTGAAGCTTTCTTT. This encodes CASSPRQGVTTEAFF. V gene TRBV4-2 combines with J gene TRBJ1-1; 7 bases fit TRBD1. Trimming removed 4 bases from V and 4 bases from J; junction bases left unmatched: 9. From germline, CDR1 is LGHNA and CDR2 YNFKEQ. The CDR3 is 15 residues long.